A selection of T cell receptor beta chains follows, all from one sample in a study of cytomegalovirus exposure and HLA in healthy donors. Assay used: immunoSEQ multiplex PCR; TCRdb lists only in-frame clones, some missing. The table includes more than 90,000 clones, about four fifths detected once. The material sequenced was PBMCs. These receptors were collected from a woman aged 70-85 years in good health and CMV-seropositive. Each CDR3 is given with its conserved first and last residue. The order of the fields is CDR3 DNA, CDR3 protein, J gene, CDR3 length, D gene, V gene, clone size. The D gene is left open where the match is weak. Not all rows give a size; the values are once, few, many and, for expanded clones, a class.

CDR3 DNA: TGTGCCAGCAGTTTATTAGGGGGCGCTGGAGATACGCAGTATTTT
CDR3 protein: CASSLLGGAGDTQYF
J gene: TRBJ2-3
CDR3 length: 15
D gene: TRBD1
V gene: TRBV27
clone size: -

CDR3 DNA: TGTGCCTGGGGTCTAGGTAGCGCCAACAATGAGCAGTTCTTC
CDR3 protein: CAWGLGSANNEQFF
J gene: TRBJ2-1
CDR3 length: 14
D gene: -
V gene: TRBV30
clone size: once

CDR3 DNA: TGTGCCAGTAGTATTATCCTCTACGCTGAAGCTTTCTTT
CDR3 protein: CASSIILYAEAFF
J gene: TRBJ1-1
CDR3 length: 13
D gene: -
V gene: TRBV19
clone size: -

CDR3 DNA: TGTGCCAGCAGCCTACGGGGACAGGCGTATGAAAAACTGTTTTTT
CDR3 protein: CASSLRGQAYEKLFF
J gene: TRBJ1-4
CDR3 length: 15
D gene: TRBD1
V gene: TRBV7-8
clone size: -

CDR3 DNA: TGTGCCAGCAGTTCTCCGGGACTAGCGGGAGGGCCCTCCTACAATGAGCAGTTCTTC
CDR3 protein: CASSSPGLAGGPSYNEQFF
J gene: TRBJ2-1
CDR3 length: 19
D gene: TRBD2
V gene: TRBV7-9
clone size: -

CDR3 DNA: TGCGCCAGCAGCTTGGACAGGGTGGGCTATGGCTACACCTTC
CDR3 protein: CASSLDRVGYGYTF
J gene: TRBJ1-2
CDR3 length: 14
D gene: -
V gene: TRBV5-1
clone size: -

CDR3 DNA: TGTGCCAGCAGCGGAAACAGGGAAAATGAGCAGTTCTTC
CDR3 protein: CASSGNRENEQFF
J gene: TRBJ2-1
CDR3 length: 13
D gene: -
V gene: TRBV25-1
clone size: -

CDR3 DNA: TGTGCCAGTAGTATTTGGAGGGCCAGTGGGGCCAACGTCCTGACTTTC
CDR3 protein: CASSIWRASGANVLTF
J gene: TRBJ2-6
CDR3 length: 16
D gene: -
V gene: TRBV19
clone size: -

CDR3 DNA: TGTGCCAGCACCGGAGGTACCTACGAGCAGTACTTC
CDR3 protein: CASTGGTYEQYF
J gene: TRBJ2-7
CDR3 length: 12
D gene: -
V gene: TRBV6-6
clone size: -

CDR3 DNA: TGTGCCAGCAGTGTACAGGGGGGCATGACTGAAGCTTTCTTT
CDR3 protein: CASSVQGGMTEAFF
J gene: TRBJ1-1
CDR3 length: 14
D gene: TRBD1
V gene: TRBV7-9
clone size: -

CDR3 DNA: TGTGCCAGCAGCTTAATGTCGGTAGGAGGGTCCTACAATGAGCAGTTCTTC
CDR3 protein: CASSLMSVGGSYNEQFF
J gene: TRBJ2-1
CDR3 length: 17
D gene: -
V gene: TRBV7-3
clone size: -

CDR3 DNA: TGTGCCAGCAGCCAAAACAGGGGGCGGAACACTGAAGCTTTCTTT
CDR3 protein: CASSQNRGRNTEAFF
J gene: TRBJ1-1
CDR3 length: 15
D gene: TRBD1
V gene: TRBV4-2
clone size: -

CDR3 DNA: TGTGCCAGCTCATCCTCCGACAGCCTCTATGGCTACACCTTC
CDR3 protein: CASSSSDSLYGYTF
J gene: TRBJ1-2
CDR3 length: 14
D gene: -
V gene: TRBV18
clone size: -

CDR3 DNA: TGTGCCAGCTGTGGGACTAGCGCTAAAAACATTCAGTACTTC
CDR3 protein: CASCGTSAKNIQYF
J gene: TRBJ2-4
CDR3 length: 14
D gene: TRBD2
V gene: TRBV2
clone size: -

CDR3 DNA: TGTTCCAGCAGCTTACAGGGGTATGGCTACACCTTC
CDR3 protein: CSSSLQGYGYTF
J gene: TRBJ1-2
CDR3 length: 12
D gene: TRBD1
V gene: TRBV7-9
clone size: -

CDR3 DNA: TGTGCCAGTAGCCCAATCCGGGACAGTTCCCTTAATGAGCAGTTCTTC
CDR3 protein: CASSPIRDSSLNEQFF
J gene: TRBJ2-1
CDR3 length: 16
D gene: TRBD1
V gene: TRBV19
clone size: -

CDR3 DNA: TGTGCCAGTAGTCCCCGGACAGGGTGGACCTACGAGCAGTACTTC
CDR3 protein: CASSPRTGWTYEQYF
J gene: TRBJ2-7
CDR3 length: 15
D gene: TRBD1
V gene: TRBV19
clone size: few

CDR3 DNA: TGTGCCAGCAGCCGGGCCAGCGGGAGCTTCACAGATACGCAGTATTTT
CDR3 protein: CASSRASGSFTDTQYF
J gene: TRBJ2-3
CDR3 length: 16
D gene: TRBD2
V gene: TRBV7-9
clone size: -

CDR3 DNA: TGCGCCAGCAGCCGGAGGACTAGCGCTAAGGATACGCAGTATTTT
CDR3 protein: CASSRRTSAKDTQYF
J gene: TRBJ2-3
CDR3 length: 15
D gene: TRBD2
V gene: TRBV4-3
clone size: -

CDR3 DNA: TGTGCCAGCAGCCAAGTTTTTCCGGGATCCTACAATGAGCAGTTCTTC
CDR3 protein: CASSQVFPGSYNEQFF
J gene: TRBJ2-1
CDR3 length: 16
D gene: -
V gene: TRBV14
clone size: once

CDR3 DNA: TGTGCCAGCAGCCTCTCAGACAGGATCACCTATGGCTACACCTTC
CDR3 protein: CASSLSDRITYGYTF
J gene: TRBJ1-2
CDR3 length: 15
D gene: -
V gene: TRBV11-2
clone size: few

CDR3 DNA: TGTGCCAGCACCCAAGGGACTAGCGGCTACAATGAGCAGTTCTTC
CDR3 protein: CASTQGTSGYNEQFF
J gene: TRBJ2-1
CDR3 length: 15
D gene: TRBD2
V gene: TRBV6-5
clone size: -

CDR3 DNA: TGTGCCACCAGCAGAGGCACAGGGGGTAGAAGCAATCAGCCCCAGCATTTT
CDR3 protein: CATSRGTGGRSNQPQHF
J gene: TRBJ1-5
CDR3 length: 17
D gene: TRBD1
V gene: TRBV15
clone size: -

CDR3 DNA: TGCGCCAGCAGCGCGTTCCGGGAGGGCCGCGGAAATGAGCAGTTCTTC
CDR3 protein: CASSAFREGRGNEQFF
J gene: TRBJ2-1
CDR3 length: 16
D gene: TRBD2
V gene: TRBV5-1
clone size: -

CDR3 DNA: TGCGCCAGCAGGACAGGATCTGGGGCCAACGTCCTGACTTTC
CDR3 protein: CASRTGSGANVLTF
J gene: TRBJ2-6
CDR3 length: 14
D gene: -
V gene: TRBV5-1
clone size: -